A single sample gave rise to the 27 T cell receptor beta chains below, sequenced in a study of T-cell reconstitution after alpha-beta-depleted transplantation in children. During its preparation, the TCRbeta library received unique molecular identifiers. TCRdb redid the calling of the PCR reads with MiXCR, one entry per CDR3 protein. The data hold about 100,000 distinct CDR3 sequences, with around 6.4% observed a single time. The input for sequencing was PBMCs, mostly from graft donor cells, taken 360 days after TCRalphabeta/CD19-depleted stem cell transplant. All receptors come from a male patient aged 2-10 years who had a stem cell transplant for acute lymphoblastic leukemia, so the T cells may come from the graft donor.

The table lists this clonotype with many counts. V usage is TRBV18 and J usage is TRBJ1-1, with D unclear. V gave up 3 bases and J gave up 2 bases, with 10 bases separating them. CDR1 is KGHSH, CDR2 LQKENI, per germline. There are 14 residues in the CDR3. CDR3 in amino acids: CASSPYGSNTEAFF. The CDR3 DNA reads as TGTGCCAGCTCACCTTACGGATCTAACACTGAAGCTTTCTTT.

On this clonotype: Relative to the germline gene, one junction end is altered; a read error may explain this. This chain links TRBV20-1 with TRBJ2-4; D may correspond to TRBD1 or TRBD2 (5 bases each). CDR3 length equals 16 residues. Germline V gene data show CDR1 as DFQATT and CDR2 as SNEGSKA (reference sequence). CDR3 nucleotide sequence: TGCTGTGCTAGAGGTCCCGACAATCGGGGCGGAAACATTCAGTACTTC. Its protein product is CCARGPDNRGGNIQYF.

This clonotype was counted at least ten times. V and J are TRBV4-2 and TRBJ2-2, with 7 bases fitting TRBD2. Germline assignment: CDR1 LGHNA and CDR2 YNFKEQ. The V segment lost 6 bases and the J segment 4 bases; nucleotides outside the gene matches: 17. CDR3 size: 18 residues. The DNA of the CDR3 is TGTGCCAGCAGTCTAGCGGAGGTTATAAAGGGAAGCACCGGGGAGCTGTTTTTT. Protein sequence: CASSLAEVIKGSTGELFF.

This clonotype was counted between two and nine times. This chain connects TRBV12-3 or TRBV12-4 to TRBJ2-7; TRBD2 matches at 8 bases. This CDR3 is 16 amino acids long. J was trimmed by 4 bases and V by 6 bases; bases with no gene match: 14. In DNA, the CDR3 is TGTGCCAGCAGCCCCGAGGGGCGACGGGAGGGGTACGAGCAGTACTTC. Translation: CASSPEGRREGYEQYF.

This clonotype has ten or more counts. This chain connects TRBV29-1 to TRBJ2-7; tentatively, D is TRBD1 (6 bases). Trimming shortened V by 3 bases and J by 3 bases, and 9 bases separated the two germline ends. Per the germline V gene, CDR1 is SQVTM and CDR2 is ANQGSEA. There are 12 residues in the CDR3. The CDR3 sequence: CSVDGQIYEQYF. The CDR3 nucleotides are TGCAGCGTTGATGGACAGATCTACGAGCAGTACTTC.

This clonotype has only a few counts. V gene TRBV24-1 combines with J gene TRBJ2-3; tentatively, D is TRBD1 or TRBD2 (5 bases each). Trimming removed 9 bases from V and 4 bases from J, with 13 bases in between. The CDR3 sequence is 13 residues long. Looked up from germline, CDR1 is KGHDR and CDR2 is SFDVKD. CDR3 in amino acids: CATQSLGADTQYF. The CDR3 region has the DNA TGTGCCACCCAGAGTCTGGGGGCAGATACGCAGTATTTT.

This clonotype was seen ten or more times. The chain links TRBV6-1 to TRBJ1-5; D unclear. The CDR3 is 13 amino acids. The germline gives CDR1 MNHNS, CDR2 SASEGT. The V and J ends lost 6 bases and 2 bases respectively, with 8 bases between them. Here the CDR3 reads CASRGPGNQPQHF. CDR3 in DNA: TGTGCCAGCAGAGGGCCCGGCAATCAGCCCCAGCATTTT.

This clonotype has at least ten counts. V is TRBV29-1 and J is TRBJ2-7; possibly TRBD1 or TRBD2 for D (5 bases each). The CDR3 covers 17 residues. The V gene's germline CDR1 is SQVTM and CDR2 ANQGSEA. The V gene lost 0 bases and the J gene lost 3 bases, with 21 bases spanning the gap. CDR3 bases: TGCAGCGTTGAAGATGGACGGGCGAGGGCAGGGAACTACGAGCAGTACTTC. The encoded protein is CSVEDGRARAGNYEQYF.

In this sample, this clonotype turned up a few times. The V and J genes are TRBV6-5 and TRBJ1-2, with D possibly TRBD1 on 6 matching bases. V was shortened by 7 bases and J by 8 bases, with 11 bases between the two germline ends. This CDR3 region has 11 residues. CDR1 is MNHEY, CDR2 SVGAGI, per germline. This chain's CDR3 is CASTYGGGYTF. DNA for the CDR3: TGTGCCAGCACCTACGGGGGCGGCTACACCTTC.

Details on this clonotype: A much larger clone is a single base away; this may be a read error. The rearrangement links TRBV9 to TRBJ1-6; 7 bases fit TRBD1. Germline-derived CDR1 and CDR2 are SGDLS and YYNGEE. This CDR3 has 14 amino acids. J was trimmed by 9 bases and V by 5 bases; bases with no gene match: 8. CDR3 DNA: TGTGCCAGCAGACCCCCAGGGGGAGGTTCACCCCTCCACTTT. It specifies CASRPPGGGSPLHF.

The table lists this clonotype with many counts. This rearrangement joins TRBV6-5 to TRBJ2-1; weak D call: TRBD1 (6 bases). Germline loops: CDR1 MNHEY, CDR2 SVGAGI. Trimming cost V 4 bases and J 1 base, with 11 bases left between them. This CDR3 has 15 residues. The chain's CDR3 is CASSLTGNSYNEQFF. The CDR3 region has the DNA TGTGCCAGCAGTTTAACAGGGAATTCCTACAATGAGCAGTTCTTC.

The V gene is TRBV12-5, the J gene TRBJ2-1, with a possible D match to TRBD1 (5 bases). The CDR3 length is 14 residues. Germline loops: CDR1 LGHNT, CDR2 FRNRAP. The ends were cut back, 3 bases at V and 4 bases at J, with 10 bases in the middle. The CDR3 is CASGLPGRYNEQFF. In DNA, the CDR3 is TGTGCTAGTGGTTTACCAGGGCGATACAATGAGCAGTTCTTC.

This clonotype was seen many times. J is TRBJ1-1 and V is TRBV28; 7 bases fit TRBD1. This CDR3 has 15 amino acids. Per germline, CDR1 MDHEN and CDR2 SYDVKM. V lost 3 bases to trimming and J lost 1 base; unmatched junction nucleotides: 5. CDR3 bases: TGTGCCAGCAGTTTCCTGGGACAGAGGAACACTGAAGCTTTCTTT. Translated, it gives CASSFLGQRNTEAFF.

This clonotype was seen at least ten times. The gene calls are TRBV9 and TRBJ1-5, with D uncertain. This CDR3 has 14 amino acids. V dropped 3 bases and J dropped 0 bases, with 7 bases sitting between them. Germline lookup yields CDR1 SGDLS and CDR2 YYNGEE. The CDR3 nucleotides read TGTGCCAGCAGCGGACCTAATAGCAATCAGCCCCAGCATTTT. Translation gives CASSGPNSNQPQHF.

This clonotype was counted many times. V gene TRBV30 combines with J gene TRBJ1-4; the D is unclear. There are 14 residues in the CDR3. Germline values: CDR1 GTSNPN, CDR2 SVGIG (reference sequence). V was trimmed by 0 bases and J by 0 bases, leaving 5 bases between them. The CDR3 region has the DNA TGTGCCTGGAGTGTATACTCAACTAATGAAAAACTGTTTTTT. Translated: CAWSVYSTNEKLFF.

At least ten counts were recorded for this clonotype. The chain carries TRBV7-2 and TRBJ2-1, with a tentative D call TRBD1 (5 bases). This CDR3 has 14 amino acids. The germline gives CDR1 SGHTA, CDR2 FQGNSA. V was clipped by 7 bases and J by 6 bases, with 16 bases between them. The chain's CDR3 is CASNTQGAINEQFF. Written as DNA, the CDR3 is TGTGCCAGCAACACTCAGGGTGCAATCAATGAGCAGTTCTTC.

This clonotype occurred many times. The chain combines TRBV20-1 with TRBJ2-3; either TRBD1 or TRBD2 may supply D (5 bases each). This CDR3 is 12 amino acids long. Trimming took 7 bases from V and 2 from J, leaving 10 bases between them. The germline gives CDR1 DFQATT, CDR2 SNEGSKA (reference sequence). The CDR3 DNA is TGCAGTGTGGGGGATGACACAGATACGCAGTATTTT. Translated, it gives CSVGDDTDTQYF.

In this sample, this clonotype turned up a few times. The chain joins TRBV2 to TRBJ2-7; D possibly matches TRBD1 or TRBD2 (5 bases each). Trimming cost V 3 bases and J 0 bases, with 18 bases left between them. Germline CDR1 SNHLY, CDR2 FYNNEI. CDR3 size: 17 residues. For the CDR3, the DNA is TGTGCCAGCAGTGACGAGTCCGAACGGGACCCCTCCTACGAGCAGTACTTC. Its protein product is CASSDESERDPSYEQYF.

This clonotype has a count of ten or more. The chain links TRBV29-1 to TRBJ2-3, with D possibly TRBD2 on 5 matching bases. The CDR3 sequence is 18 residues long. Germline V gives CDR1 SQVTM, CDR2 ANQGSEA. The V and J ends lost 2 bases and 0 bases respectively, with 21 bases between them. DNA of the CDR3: TGCAGCGTTGAACCCTTTACCTCGGCTAGCCCTAGCACAGATACGCAGTATTTT. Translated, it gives CSVEPFTSASPSTDTQYF.

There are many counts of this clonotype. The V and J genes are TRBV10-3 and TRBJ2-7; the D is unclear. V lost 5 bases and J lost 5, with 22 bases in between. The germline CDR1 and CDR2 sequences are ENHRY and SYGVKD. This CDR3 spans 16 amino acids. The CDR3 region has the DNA TGTGCCATCAGTCCCCTATATCAGGACCCCGGCAACGAGCAGTACTTC. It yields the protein CAISPLYQDPGNEQYF.

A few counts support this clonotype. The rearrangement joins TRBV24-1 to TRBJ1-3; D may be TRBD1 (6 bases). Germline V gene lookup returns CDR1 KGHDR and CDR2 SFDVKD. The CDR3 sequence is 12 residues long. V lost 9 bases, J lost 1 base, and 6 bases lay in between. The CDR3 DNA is TGTGCCACCCAGGGGTCTGGAAACACCATATATTTT. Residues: CATQGSGNTIYF.

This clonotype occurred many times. The CDR3 spells CASSVVGGQETQYF. The CDR3 DNA is TGTGCCAGCAGCGTAGTGGGGGGCCAAGAGACCCAGTACTTC. The chain uses TRBV9 and TRBJ2-5; a possible D gene is TRBD2 (6 bases). V was pared by 0 bases and J by 1 base, with 7 bases between. In germline, CDR1 is SGDLS, CDR2 YYNGEE. The CDR3 has 14 residues.

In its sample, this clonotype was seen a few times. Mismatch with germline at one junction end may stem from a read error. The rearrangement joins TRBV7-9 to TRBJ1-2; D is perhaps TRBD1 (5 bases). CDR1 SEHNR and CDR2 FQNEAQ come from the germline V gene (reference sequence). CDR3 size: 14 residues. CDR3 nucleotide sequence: TGTGCCAGCAGTTTAGGGACCCCTTACTATGGCTACACCTTC. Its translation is CASSLGTPYYGYTF.

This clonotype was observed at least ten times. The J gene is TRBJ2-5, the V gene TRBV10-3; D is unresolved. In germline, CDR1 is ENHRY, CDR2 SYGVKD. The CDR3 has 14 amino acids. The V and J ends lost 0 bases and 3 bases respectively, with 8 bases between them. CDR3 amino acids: CAISESGGKETQYF. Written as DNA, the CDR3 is TGTGCCATCAGTGAGTCGGGCGGTAAAGAGACCCAGTACTTC.

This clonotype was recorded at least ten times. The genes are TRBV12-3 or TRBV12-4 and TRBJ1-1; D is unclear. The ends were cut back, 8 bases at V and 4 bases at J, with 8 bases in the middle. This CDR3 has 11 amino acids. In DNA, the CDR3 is TGTGCCAGCGGCGGGTTCACTGAAGCTTTCTTT. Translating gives CASGGFTEAFF.

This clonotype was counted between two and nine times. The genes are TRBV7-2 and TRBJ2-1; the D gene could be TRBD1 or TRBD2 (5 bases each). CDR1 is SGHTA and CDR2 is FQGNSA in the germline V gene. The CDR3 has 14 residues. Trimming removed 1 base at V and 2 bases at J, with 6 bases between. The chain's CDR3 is CASSLVGPYNEQFF. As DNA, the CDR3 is TGTGCCAGCAGCTTAGTGGGACCCTACAATGAGCAGTTCTTC.

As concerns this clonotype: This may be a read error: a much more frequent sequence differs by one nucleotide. CDR3 region: CASGLLRGGNEQFF. CDR3 nucleotides: TGTGCCAGCGGTTTATTGCGGGGAGGGAATGAGCAGTTCTTC. V is TRBV28 and J is TRBJ2-1; TRBD2 matches 7 bases. The V gene's germline CDR1 is MDHEN and CDR2 SYDVKM. The CDR3 consists of 14 residues.